The source of this T cell receptor beta chain is a study of T cells expressing NK-cell markers. About the research overall: Sequenced donors, eight in total, included seven who were HCMV-seropositive and one who was seronegative.

From germline, CDR1 is MNHEY and CDR2 SVGEGT. This CDR3 is 16 amino acids long. cDNA encoding TCR beta was synthesized via 5'RACE template switching incorporating UMIs. Following a re-call of the 5' RACE reads, TCRdb has one entry per CDR3 protein and lacks DNA. The table gives some 600,000 distinct CDR3 sequences; the top ten clones make up less than 4.5% of it. This chain connects TRBV6-2 or TRBV6-3 to TRBJ1-4. Sequencing was performed on blood T cells: a sorted CD56 or NKG2C T cell subset, CD4+ or CD8+ T cells, or bulk PBMC T cells (not recorded which). The receptor was derived from a man aged 18 to 30 in good health. CDR3 sequence reads: CASSKTTRITNEKLFF.